The text below deals with one TCR beta chain. This sample was included in a study of blood T cell repertoires in COVID-19. Sequencing was performed with immunoSEQ multiplex PCR; in TCRdb, only in-frame clones are kept and a portion is missing. Of approximately 50,000 clones in the sample, approximately 91% are singletons; the top ten hold approximately 3%. This CDR3 is built from 16 residues. From germline, CDR1 is SGHRS and CDR2 YFSETQ. V was pared by 3 bases and J by 2 bases, with 14 bases between. This TCR was recovered from a human donor in a cohort sampled during active COVID-19. The chain combines TRBV5-1 with TRBJ1-4; perhaps TRBD1 as D (6 bases). Material for sequencing was peripheral blood. CDR3 protein: CASSSTGRGTNEKLFF. CDR3 in DNA: TGCGCCAGCAGCTCCACAGGGCGAGGGACTAATGAAAAACTGTTTTTT.